The TCR beta chain under discussion was sequenced for a study of Graves' ophthalmopathy and Graves' hyperthyroidism. Per germline, CDR1 MDHEN and CDR2 SYDVKM. The CDR3 is 13 amino acids. V dropped 3 bases and J dropped 6 bases, with 11 bases sitting between them. The study amplified TCR beta CDR3 regions using RNA transcripts. The authors performed first-round RT-PCR with HTBI primers and then a second-round multiplex PCR. TCRdb itself ran the multiplex PCR reads through MiXCR, one entry per CDR3 protein. The data show 500,000 to 700,000 distinct CDR3 sequences, with about 24% seen just once and around 6.5% held by the top ten.

This clonotype was sampled from a woman between 18 and 29 years old with stable Graves' hyperthyroidism. Some clones in this sample may be carry-over from other donors' samples. The sample comprised peripheral blood. The chain combines TRBV28 with TRBJ1-2, with D hard to call. CDR3 nucleotide sequence: TGTGCCAGCAGTTTCGCCCCCCCCCATGGCTACACCTTC. Its translation is CASSFAPPHGYTF.